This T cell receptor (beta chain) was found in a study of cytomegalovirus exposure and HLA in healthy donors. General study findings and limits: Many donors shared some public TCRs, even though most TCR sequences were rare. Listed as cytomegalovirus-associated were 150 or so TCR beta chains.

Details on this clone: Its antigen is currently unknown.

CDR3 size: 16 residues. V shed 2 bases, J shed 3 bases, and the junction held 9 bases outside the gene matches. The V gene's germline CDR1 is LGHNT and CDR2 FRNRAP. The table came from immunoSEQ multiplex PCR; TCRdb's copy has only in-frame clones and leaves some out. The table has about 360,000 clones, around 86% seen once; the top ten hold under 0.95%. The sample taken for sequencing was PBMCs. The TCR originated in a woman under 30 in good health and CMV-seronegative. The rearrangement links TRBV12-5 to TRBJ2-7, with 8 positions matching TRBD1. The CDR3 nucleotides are TGTGCTAGTGGTTTGTACCTGGGACAGGCCTTCTACGAGCAGTACTTC. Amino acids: CASGLYLGQAFYEQYF.